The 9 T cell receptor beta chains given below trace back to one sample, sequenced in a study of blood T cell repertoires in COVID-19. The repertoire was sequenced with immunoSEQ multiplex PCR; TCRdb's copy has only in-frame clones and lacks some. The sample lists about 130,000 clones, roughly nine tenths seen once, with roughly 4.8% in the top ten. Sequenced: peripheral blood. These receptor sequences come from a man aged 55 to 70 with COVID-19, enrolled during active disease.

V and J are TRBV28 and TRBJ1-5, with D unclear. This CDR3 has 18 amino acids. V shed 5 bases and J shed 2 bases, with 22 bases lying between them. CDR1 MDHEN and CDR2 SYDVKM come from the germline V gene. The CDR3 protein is CASSPRAGFSWGNQPQHF. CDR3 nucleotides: TGTGCCAGCAGTCCGAGGGCAGGTTTCTCTTGGGGCAATCAGCCCCAGCATTTT.

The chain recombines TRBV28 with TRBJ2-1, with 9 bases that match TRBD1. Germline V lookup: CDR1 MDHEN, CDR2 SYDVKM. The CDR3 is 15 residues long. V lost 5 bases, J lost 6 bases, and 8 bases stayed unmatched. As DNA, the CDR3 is TGTGCCAGCAGTCTTCCCGGGACAGGGACCAATGAGCAGTTCTTC. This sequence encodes CASSLPGTGTNEQFF.

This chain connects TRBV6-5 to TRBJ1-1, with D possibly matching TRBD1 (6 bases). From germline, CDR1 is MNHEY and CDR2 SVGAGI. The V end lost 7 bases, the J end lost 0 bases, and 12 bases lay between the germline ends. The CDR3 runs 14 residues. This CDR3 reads CASKVRGLNTEAFF. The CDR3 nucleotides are TGTGCCAGCAAAGTCAGGGGCCTGAACACTGAAGCTTTCTTT.

The CDR3 loop is CASSTGQGTPNYGYTF. The CDR3 DNA sequence: TGTGCCAGTAGTACCGGACAGGGCACGCCCAACTATGGCTACACCTTC. The genes are TRBV19 and TRBJ1-2; 8 bases are shared with TRBD1. V dropped 4 bases and J dropped 2; count of bases not matched to a gene: 9. In germline, CDR1 is LNHDA, CDR2 SQIVND (reference sequence). The CDR3 spans 16 residues.

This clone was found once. The CDR3, as DNA: TGTGCCAGCAGTAACCTGGGACAGGACTACAATGAGCAGTTCTTC. Encoded protein: CASSNLGQDYNEQFF. The J gene is TRBJ2-1, the V gene TRBV6-5, with TRBD1 matching 8 bases. V was pared by 5 bases and J by 3 bases, with 6 bases of the junction left unmatched. This CDR3 spans 15 amino acids. Germline CDR1 MNHEY, CDR2 SVGAGI.

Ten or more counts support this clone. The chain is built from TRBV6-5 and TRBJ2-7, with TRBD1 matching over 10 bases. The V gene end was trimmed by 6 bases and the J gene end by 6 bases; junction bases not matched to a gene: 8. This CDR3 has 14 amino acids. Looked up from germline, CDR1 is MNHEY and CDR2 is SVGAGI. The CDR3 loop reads CASRPRQGATEQYF. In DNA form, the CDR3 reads TGTGCCAGCAGGCCTAGACAGGGGGCTACCGAGCAGTACTTC.

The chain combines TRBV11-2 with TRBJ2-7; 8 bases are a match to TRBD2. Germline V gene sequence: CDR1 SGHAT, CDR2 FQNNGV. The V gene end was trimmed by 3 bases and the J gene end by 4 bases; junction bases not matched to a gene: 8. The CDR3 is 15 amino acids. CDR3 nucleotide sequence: TGTGCCAGCAGCTTTGAGAGCGGGAGTTTTTACGAGCAGTACTTC. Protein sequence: CASSFESGSFYEQYF.

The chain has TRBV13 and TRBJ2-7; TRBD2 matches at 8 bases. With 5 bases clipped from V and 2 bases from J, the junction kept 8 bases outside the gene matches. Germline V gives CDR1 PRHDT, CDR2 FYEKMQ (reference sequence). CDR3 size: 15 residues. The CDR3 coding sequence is TGTGCCAGCAGCCGTGGAGCGGGGGTGACCTACGAGCAGTACTTC. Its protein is CASSRGAGVTYEQYF.

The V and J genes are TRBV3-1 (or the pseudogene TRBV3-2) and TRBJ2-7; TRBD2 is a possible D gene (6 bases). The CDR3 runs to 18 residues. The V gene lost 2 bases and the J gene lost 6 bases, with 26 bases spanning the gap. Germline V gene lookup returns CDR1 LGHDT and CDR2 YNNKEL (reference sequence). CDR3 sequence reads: CASSQPRTGGDSGREQYF. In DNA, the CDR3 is TGTGCCAGCAGCCAACCTAGGACCGGGGGAGATAGCGGCCGCGAGCAGTACTTC.